This T cell receptor (beta chain) came from a study of PD-1 blockade in classical Hodgkin lymphoma. The CDR3 has 16 amino acids. Trimming left V 6 bases short and J 7 bases short, with 22 bases between. In germline, CDR1 is LNHDA, CDR2 SQIVND (reference sequence). After autologous stem cell transplantation all patients relapsed, and prior brentuximab vedotin exposure differed between cohorts. Concerning this clone itself: What it binds is unknown.

Clones were read by immunoSEQ multiplex PCR, and TCRdb kept only the in-frame ones, dropping some. The sample shows roughly 9,900 clones, about 94% of them seen only once. Study conclusions and caveats: Unlike CD8+ TCR diversity, which did not rise significantly by C4D1, CD4+ TCR diversity did.

This sequence joins TRBV19 and TRBJ2-1, with D perhaps matching TRBD1 or TRBD2 (6 bases each). Sample: peripheral blood mononuclear cells (PBMCs), taken at baseline. The source is a human donor with classical Hodgkin lymphoma. This CDR3 is CASRPIERGAANEQFF. The CDR3 DNA reads as TGTGCCAGTAGACCCATCGAGAGGGGGGCGGCGAATGAGCAGTTCTTC.